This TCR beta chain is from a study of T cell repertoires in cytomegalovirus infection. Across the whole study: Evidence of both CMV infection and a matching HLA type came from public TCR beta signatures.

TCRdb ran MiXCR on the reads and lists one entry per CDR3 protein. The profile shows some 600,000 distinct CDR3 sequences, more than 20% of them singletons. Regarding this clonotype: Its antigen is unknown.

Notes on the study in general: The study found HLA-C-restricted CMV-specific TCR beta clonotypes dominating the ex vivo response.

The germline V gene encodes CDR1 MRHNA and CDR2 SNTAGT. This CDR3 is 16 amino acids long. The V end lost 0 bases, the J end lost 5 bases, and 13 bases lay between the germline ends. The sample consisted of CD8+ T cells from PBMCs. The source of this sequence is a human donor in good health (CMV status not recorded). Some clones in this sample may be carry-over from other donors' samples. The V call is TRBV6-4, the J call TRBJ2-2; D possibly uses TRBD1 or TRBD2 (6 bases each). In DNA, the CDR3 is TGTGCCAGCAGTGACTCGACGGGGGCGAGGACCGGGGAGCTGTTTTTT. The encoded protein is CASSDSTGARTGELFF.